This T cell receptor beta chain was profiled in a study of a mutant IDH1 vaccine in newly diagnosed glioma. Turning to the study itself: The treated population exhibited a male proportion of around 62%, a female proportion of around 38%, and a mean age of around 40 years. Findings and caveats of the study: The vaccine induced immune responses, and these occurred in around 93% of patients.

The V end lost 0 bases, the J end lost 0 bases, and 8 bases lay between the germline ends. Germline values: CDR1 SGHRS, CDR2 YFSETQ. This CDR3 has 15 residues. This sample's time point: week 11, during vaccination. The investigators gave 300 ug of mutant IDH1 20-mer peptide in each vaccine dose, together with topical imiquimod. Donors harbored newly found WHO grade 3 or 4 IDH1-mutant, ATRX-lost astrocytomas. The method was immunoSEQ multiplex PCR; TCRdb's version includes in-frame clones alone and lacks a portion of them. The data show roughly 110,000 clones, 90% seen once. Regarding this clone: Its antigen is unidentified.

The sample in question was PBMCs, obtained from a glioma patient whose treatment included an IDH1 peptide vaccine. The chain uses TRBV5-1 and TRBJ2-3; D gene uncertain. The receptor was derived from a woman in her fifties or sixties with glioma. The CDR3 coding sequence is TGCGCCAGCAGCTTGGTTCAGACTAGCACAGATACGCAGTATTTT. As protein: CASSLVQTSTDTQYF.